This T cell receptor (beta chain) was sequenced in a study of shared clonotypes between healthy human individuals. Data came from immunoSEQ multiplex PCR; TCRdb stores just in-frame clones and leaves some out. The data show millions of clones, 90% to 95% seen once. Sequenced sample: naive CD4+ T cells sorted from blood. Subset defined: CD45RA+ positively selected. The sequence came from a man between 18 and 29 years old in good health.

CDR3 coding DNA: TGCGCCAGCAGCCAAGAGAGAGTAGGTTGGAGCACCGGGGAGCTGTTTTTT. Translating it yields CASSQERVGWSTGELFF. The chain is built from TRBV4-1 and TRBJ2-2, with unresolved D. CDR1 is MGHRA, CDR2 YSYEKL, per germline. The CDR3 runs to 17 residues. Trimming stripped 0 bases from V and 4 bases from J, with 15 bases between.